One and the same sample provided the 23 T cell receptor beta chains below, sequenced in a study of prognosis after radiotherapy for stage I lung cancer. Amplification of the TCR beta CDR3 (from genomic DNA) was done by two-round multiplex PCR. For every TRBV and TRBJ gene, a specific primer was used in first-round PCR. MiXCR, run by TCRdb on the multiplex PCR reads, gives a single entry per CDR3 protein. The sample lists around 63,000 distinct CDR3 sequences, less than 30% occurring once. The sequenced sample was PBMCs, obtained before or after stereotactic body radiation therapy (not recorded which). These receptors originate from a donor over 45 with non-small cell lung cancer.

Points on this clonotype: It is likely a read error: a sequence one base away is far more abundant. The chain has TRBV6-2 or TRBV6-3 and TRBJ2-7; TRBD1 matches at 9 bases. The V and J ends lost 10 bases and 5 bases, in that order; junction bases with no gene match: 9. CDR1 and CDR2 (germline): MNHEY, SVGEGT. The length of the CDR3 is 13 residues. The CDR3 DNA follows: TGTGCCACCAACCGGGACAGGGTGGACGAGCAGTACGTC. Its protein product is CATNRDRVDEQYV.

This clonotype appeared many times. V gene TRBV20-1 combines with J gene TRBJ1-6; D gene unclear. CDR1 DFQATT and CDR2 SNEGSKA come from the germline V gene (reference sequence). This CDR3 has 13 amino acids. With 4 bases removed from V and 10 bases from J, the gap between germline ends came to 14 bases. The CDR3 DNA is TGCAGTGCTATGAGGCAGGTAGACTCACCCCTCCACTTT. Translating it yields CSAMRQVDSPLHF.

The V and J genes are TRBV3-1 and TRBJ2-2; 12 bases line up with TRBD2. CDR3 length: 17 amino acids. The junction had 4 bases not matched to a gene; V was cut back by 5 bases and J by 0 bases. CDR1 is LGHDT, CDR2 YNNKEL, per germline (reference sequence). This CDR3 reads CASSRLAGATNTGELFF. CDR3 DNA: TGTGCCAGCAGCAGACTAGCGGGGGCCACGAACACCGGGGAGCTGTTTTTT.

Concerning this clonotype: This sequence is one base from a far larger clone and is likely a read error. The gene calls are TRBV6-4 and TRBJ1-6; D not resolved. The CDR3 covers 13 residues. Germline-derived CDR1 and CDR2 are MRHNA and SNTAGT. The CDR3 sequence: CDSREVQDSPLHF. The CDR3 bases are TGTGACAGCAGAGAGGTGCAAGATTCACCCCTCCACTTT.

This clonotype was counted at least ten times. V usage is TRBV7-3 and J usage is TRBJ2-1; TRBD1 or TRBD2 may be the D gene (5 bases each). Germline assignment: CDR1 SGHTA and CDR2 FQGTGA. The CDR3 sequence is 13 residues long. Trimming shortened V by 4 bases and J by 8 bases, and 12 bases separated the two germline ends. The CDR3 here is CASSSRLGDEQFF. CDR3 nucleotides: TGTGCCAGCAGCTCTAGACTGGGGGATGAGCAGTTCTTC.

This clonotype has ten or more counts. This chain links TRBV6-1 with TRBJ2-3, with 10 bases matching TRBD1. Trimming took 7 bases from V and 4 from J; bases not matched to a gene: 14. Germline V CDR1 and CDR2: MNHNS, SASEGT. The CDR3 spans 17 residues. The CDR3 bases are TGTGCCAGCAAACGAGACCTCCGGACAGGGGGTCCAGATACGCAGTATTTT. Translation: CASKRDLRTGGPDTQYF.

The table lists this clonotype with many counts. The CDR3 DNA is TGCAGCGTTGCAGGAGGGGCCCACTATGGCTACACCTTC. Its protein product is CSVAGGAHYGYTF. The chain is built from TRBV29-1 and TRBJ1-2; perhaps TRBD1 as D (5 bases). Germline CDR1 and CDR2: SQVTM and ANQGSEA. This CDR3 comprises 13 residues. Trimming pared 4 bases from V and 3 bases from J, leaving 12 bases between.

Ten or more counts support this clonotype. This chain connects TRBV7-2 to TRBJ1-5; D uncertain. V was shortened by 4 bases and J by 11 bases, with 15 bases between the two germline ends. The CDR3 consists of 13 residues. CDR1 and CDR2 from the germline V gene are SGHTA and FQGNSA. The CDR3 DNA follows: TGTGCCAGCAGCTCGGACGGCGGTTGGGCCCAGCATTTT. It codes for CASSSDGGWAQHF. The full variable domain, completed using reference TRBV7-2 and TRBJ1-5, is GAGVSQSPSNKVTEKGKDVELRCDPISGHTALYWYRQSLGQGLEFLIYFQGNSAPDKSGLPSDRFSAERTGGSVSTLTIQRTQQEDSAVYLCASSSDGGWAQHFGDGTRLSIL.

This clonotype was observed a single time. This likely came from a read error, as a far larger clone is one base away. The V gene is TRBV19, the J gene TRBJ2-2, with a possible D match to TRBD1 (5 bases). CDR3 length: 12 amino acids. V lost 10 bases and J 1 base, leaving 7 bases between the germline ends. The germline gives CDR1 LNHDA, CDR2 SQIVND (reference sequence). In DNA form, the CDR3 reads TGTGCCATCCAGGGGAACACCGGGGAGCTGTTTTTT. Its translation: CAIQGNTGELFF.

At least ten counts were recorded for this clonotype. Here the CDR3 reads CAWSASRSGANVLTF. The CDR3, as DNA: TGTGCCTGGAGTGCTTCGAGATCTGGGGCCAACGTCCTGACTTTC. The chain carries TRBV30 and TRBJ2-6; D is ambiguous. V was trimmed by 1 base and J by 1 base, leaving 8 bases between them. CDR1 is GTSNPN and CDR2 is SVGIG in the germline V gene (reference sequence). This CDR3 contains 15 residues.

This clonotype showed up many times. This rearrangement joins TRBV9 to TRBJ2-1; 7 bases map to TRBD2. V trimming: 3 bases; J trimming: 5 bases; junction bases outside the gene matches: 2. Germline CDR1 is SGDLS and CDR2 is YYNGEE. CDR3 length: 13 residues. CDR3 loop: CASSGDYDNEQFF. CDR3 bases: TGTGCCAGCAGCGGGGACTACGACAATGAGCAGTTCTTC.

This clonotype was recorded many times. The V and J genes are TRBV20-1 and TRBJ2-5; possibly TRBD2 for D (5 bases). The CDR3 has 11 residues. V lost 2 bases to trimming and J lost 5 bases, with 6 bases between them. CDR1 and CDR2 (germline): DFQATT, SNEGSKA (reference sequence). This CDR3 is CSARRRETQYF. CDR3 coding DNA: TGCAGTGCTAGAAGGAGGGAGACCCAGTACTTC.

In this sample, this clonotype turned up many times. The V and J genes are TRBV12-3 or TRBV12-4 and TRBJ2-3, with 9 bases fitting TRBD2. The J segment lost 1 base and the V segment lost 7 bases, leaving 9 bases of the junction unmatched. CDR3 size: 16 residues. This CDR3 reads CASTPGLALGTDTQYF. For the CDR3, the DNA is TGTGCCAGCACCCCGGGACTAGCATTAGGCACAGATACGCAGTATTTT.

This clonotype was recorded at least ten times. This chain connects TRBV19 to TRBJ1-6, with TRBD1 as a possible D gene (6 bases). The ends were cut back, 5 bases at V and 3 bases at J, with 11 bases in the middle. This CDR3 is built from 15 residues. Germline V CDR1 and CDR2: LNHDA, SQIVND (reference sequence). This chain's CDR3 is CASSLRGGYNSPLHF. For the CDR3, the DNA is TGTGCCAGTAGTCTCCGAGGGGGCTATAATTCACCCCTCCACTTT.

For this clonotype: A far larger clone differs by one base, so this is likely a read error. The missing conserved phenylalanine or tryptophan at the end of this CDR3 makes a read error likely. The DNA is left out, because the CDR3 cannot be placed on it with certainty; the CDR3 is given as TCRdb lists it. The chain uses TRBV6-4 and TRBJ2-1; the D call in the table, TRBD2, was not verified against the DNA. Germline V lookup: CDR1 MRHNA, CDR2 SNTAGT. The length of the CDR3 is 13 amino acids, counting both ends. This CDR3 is CASSENLARSGFL.

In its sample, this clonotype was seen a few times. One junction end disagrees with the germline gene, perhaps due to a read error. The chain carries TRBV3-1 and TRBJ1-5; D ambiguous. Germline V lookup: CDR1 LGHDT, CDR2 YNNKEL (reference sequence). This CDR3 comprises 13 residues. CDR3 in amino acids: CASRQASNQPQHF. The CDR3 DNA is TGTGCCAGCAGACAAGCGTCAAATCAGCCCCAGCATTTT.

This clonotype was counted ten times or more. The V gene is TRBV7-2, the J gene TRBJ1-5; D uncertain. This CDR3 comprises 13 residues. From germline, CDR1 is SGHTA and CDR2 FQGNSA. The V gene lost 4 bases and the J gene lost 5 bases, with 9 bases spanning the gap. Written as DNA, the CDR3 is TGTGCCAGCAGCTCGGCCTCCGATCAGCCCCAGCATTTT. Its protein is CASSSASDQPQHF.

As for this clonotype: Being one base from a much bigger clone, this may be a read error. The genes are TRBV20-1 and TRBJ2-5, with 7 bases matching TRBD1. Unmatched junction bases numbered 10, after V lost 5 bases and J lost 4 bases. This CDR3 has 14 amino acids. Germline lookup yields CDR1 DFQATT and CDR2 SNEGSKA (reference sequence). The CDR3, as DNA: TGCAGTGCTGGCAGTCGACAGGGAAGAGAGACCCAGTACTTC. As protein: CSAGSRQGRETQYF.

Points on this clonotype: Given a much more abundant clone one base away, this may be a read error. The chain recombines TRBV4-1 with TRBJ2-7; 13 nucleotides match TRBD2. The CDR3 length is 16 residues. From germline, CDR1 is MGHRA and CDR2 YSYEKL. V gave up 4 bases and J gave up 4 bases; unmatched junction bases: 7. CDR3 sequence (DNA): TGCGCCAGCAGCCGAAGAACTAGCGGGGGGGAATACGAGCAGTACTTC. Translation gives CASSRRTSGGEYEQYF.

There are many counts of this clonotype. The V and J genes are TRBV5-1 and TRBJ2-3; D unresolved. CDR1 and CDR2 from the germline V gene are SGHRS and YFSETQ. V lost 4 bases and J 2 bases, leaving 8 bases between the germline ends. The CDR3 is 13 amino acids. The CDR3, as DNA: TGCGCCAGCAGCATCGAACTCACAGATACGCAGTATTTT. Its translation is CASSIELTDTQYF.

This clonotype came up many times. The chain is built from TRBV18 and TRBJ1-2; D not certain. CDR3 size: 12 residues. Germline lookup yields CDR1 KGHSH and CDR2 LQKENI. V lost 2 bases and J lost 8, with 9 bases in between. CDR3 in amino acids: CASSPVAGGYTF. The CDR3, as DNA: TGTGCCAGCTCACCAGTCGCTGGGGGCTACACCTTC.

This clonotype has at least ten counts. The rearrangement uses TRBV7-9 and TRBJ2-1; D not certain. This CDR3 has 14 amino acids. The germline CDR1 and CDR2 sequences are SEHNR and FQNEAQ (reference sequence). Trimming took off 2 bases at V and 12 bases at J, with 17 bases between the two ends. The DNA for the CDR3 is TGTGCCAGCAGCTTATTTGGTGAGATGCCCGGGCAGTTCTTC. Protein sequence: CASSLFGEMPGQFF.

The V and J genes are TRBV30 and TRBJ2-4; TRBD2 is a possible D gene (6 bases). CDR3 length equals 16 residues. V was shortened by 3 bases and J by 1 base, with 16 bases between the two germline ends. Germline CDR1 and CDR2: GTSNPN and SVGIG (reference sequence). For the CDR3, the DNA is TGTGCCTGGAGCGGGCGAGCTGGAGGGGCCAAAAACATTCAGTACTTC. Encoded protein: CAWSGRAGGAKNIQYF.